This TCR beta chain was sequenced in a study of read filtering for tumor transcriptome and immune sequencing. This clonotype was counted between two and nine times. As yet, its antigen is unknown. Per the germline V gene, CDR1 is DFQATT and CDR2 is SNEGSKA (reference sequence). Trimming cost V 4 bases and J 4 bases; bases outside gene matches: 8. The CDR3 loop spans 14 amino acids. Study-wide results and limits: This fraction held mixed bone marrow immune cells after CD138-negative sorting.

Molecular barcoded adaptors covering alpha/delta and beta/gamma chains were used on about 0.4 ug RNA. TCRdb recomputed calls from the reads with MiXCR, one row per CDR3 protein. This sample has 130,000 or so distinct CDR3 sequences, with about 13% found just once. The chain joins TRBV20-1 to TRBJ2-3, with TRBD2 matching over 7 bases. The sample was a population of CD138-negative cells sorted from bone marrow. The clonotype was recovered from a donor at least 40 years old with multiple myeloma. CDR3 in DNA: TGCAGTGCTAAAAAAGCGGGACTGTCAGATACGCAGTATTTT. Protein: CSAKKAGLSDTQYF.